The sequence of this T cell receptor (beta chain) was determined in a study of T cell repertoires in cytomegalovirus infection. Across the study: Indications of both CMV infection and matching HLA type were provided by public TCR beta signatures.

V was clipped by 0 bases and J by 5 bases, with 20 bases between them. Germline CDR1 and CDR2: MNHNS and SASEGT. The CDR3 totals 18 residues. One entry per CDR3 protein results from TCRdb running MiXCR on the reads. The sample consists of about 740,000 distinct CDR3 sequences, less than 40% of them appearing once. This TCR derives from a human donor in good health (CMV status not recorded). Some clones in this sample may be carry-over from other donors' samples. The rearrangement joins TRBV6-1 to TRBJ2-1, with a possible D match to TRBD2 (7 bases). The sample was PBMCs. CDR3 in DNA: TGTGCCAGCAGTGAAGCGCCGGCGGAGAGGGGGGGGGACAATGAGCAGTTCTTC. Amino acids: CASSEAPAERGGDNEQFF.